This T cell receptor (beta chain) comes out of a study of blood T cell repertoires in COVID-19. Some clones are missing from TCRdb's copy, which holds only in-frame ones; the method was immunoSEQ multiplex PCR. The table lists 450,000 to 500,000 clones, approximately 85% of them singletons. This clone was picked up a small number of times. This CDR3 has 14 residues. Germline lookup yields CDR1 LNHDA and CDR2 SQIVND (reference sequence). Trimming removed 3 bases from V and 5 bases from J; junction bases left unmatched: 6. The clonotype comes from a human donor in a cohort sampled during active COVID-19. The genes are TRBV19 and TRBJ2-5; 7 nucleotides agree with TRBD1. The sequenced material came from peripheral blood. The chain's CDR3 is CASSMTGTAETQYF. The CDR3, as DNA: TGTGCCAGTAGTATGACCGGGACAGCGGAGACCCAGTACTTC.